These T cell receptor beta chains were read from a single sample in a study of radiotherapy plus CTLA-4 blockade in lung cancer. Produced via immunoSEQ multiplex PCR; TCRdb's table is partial and in-frame only. The sample consists of roughly 45,000 clones, roughly 63% of them appearing once. The sample was peripheral blood, taken from a patient treated with radiotherapy plus ipilimumab. The receptors were gathered from a human donor with non-small cell lung cancer who had a partial response to radiotherapy plus ipilimumab. Both conserved end residues are part of each CDR3. A D gene is named only where the DNA matches it firmly. Not all rows give a size; the values are once, few, many and, for expanded clones, a class.

TRBJ2-3,TRBV6-1,TRBD1,15,-,CASRHGTGIGDTQYF,TGTGCCAGCAGGCACGGGACAGGCATTGGGGATACGCAGTATTTT
TRBJ2-3,TRBV7-2,TRBD2,15,-,CASSLTSGSTDTQYF,TGTGCCAGCAGCTTAACTAGCGGGAGCACAGATACGCAGTATTTT
TRBJ2-1,TRBV5-4,-,12,-,CASSPGSHEQFF,TGTGCCAGCAGCCCTGGGAGCCATGAGCAGTTCTTC
TRBJ2-1,TRBV6-1,-,15,few,CASSEQRRPGNEQFF,TGTGCCAGCAGTGAACAGCGTAGGCCGGGCAATGAGCAGTTCTTC
TRBJ1-2,TRBV6-1,-,14,few,CASSEEGGRDGYTF,TGTGCCAGCAGTGAAGAAGGGGGGAGGGACGGCTACACCTTC
TRBJ2-7,TRBV15,-,15,few,CATSRDRGGGYEQYF,TGTGCCACCAGCAGAGATAGGGGTGGTGGTTACGAGCAGTACTTC
TRBJ2-7,TRBV30,TRBD2,14,-,CARRGLAGDNEQYF,TGTGCCCGCCGGGGACTAGCGGGAGACAACGAGCAGTACTTC
TRBJ2-1,TRBV5-4,TRBD2,18,-,CASSPKGLAGASYNEQFF,TGTGCCAGCAGCCCGAAAGGACTAGCGGGGGCCTCCTACAATGAGCAGTTCTTC
TRBJ1-2,TRBV6-1,TRBD1,12,-,CASLGTGRGYTF,TGTGCCAGCCTAGGGACAGGGAGGGGCTACACCTTC
TRBJ2-5,TRBV7-7,TRBD2,15,-,CASRKTSGSFETQYF,TGTGCTAGCAGAAAAACTAGCGGGTCCTTCGAGACCCAGTACTTC
TRBJ2-7,TRBV10-2,-,15,-,CASGGGGRELYEQYF,TGCGCCAGCGGAGGGGGGGGGCGCGAGTTATACGAGCAGTACTTC
TRBJ2-5,TRBV7-2,-,15,once,CASSQGPTRYETQYF,TGTGCCAGCAGCCAAGGGCCGACTAGGTACGAGACCCAGTACTTC
TRBJ2-1,TRBV2,TRBD2,15,-,CASSETSGAYNEQFF,TGTGCCAGCAGTGAAACTAGCGGGGCCTACAATGAGCAGTTCTTC
TRBJ1-1,TRBV5-1,TRBD1,16,-,CASRLSPQGRNTEAFF,TGCGCCAGCAGGTTGTCCCCACAGGGGAGGAACACTGAAGCTTTCTTT
TRBJ1-2,TRBV7-9,TRBD1,16,-,CASSLEGWGQGHGYTF,TGTGCCAGCAGCTTAGAGGGTTGGGGACAGGGCCATGGCTACACCTTC
TRBJ1-2,TRBV7-2,-,15,-,CASSSVGGTGRGYTF,TGTGCCAGCAGCTCCGTGGGGGGAACGGGGAGGGGCTACACCTTC
TRBJ1-6,TRBV6-5,TRBD1,14,-,CASSSQGAGSPLHF,TGTGCCAGCAGCTCCCAGGGGGCAGGTTCACCCCTCCACTTT
TRBJ2-5,TRBV19,TRBD1,14,-,CASSLQGAQETQYF,TGTGCCAGTAGTCTACAGGGGGCCCAAGAGACCCAGTACTTC
TRBJ2-1,TRBV19,TRBD1,15,few,CASSMAGTGYNEQFF,TGTGCCAGTAGTATGGCCGGGACAGGGTACAATGAGCAGTTCTTC
TRBJ1-2,TRBV5-1,TRBD1,13,once,CASSLTGGYRYTF,TGCGCCAGCAGCTTGACAGGGGGCTATCGATACACCTTC
TRBJ2-3,TRBV7-3,-,16,-,CASSLREAPRRLTQYF,TGTGCCAGCAGCTTAAGGGAGGCCCCCCGGAGGCTTACGCAGTATTTT
TRBJ2-3,TRBV6-1,TRBD2,15,-,CASSGWGGGLDTQYF,TGTGCCAGCAGTGGGTGGGGGGGAGGGTTGGATACGCAGTATTTT
TRBJ2-7,TRBV9,TRBD1,13,-,CASSPRDSYEQYF,TGTGCCAGCAGCCCCCGGGACAGCTACGAGCAGTACTTC